The following is a T cell receptor beta chain sequence with its context. The record originates from a study of radiation and T cells in renal cell carcinoma. Data came from immunoSEQ multiplex PCR; TCRdb stores just in-frame clones and leaves some out. The table has some 120,000 clones, more than 70% seen once. This sample's time point: blood 2 weeks post-SBRT. The treatment was: 15 Gy SBRT to primary tumor, nephrectomy 4 weeks later. Trimming cost V 3 bases and J 1 base; bases outside gene matches: 3. The CDR3 has 14 amino acids. Germline values: CDR1 PRHDT, CDR2 FYEKMQ (reference sequence). The chain combines TRBV13 with TRBJ2-7, with 7 bases aligning to TRBD1. The sequences come from blood, collected from a patient whose treatment included radiotherapy and nephrectomy. This sequence originates from a woman in her 70s with renal cell carcinoma. The CDR3 nucleotides are TGTGCCAGCAGCTTTTCGGGACAGTCCTACGAGCAGTACTTC. This encodes CASSFSGQSYEQYF.